This entry lists 12 T cell receptor beta chains sequenced from one sample in a study of cytomegalovirus exposure and HLA in healthy donors (dated 2017 in TCRdb). To prepare the library, the immunoSEQ multiplex PCR assay was applied. For the multiplex PCR, a mixture combining 60 forward primers for TCR Vbeta segments and 13 reverse primers for TCR Jbeta segments was used. TCRdb carries this immuneACCESS record with in-frame sequences only. Its versions omit some clonotypes, under half of them owing to an unresolved V gene in the studies checked, with the rest unexplained. The sample includes around 71,000 clones, with 65% to 70% observed a single time. 12% to 15% of the sample belongs to the ten largest clones. Sequences were obtained from PBMCs. All receptors come from a male donor in good health and CMV-seropositive.

This clone was picked up one time. The V call is TRBV9, the J call TRBJ1-3; possible D gene TRBD1, 6 bases. The CDR3 extends over 15 amino acids. Germline-derived CDR1 and CDR2 are SGDLS and YYNGEE. Trimming cost V 4 bases and J 2 bases, with 13 bases left between them. The CDR3 is CASSPQGGAGNTIYF. The CDR3 nucleotides are TGTGCCAGCAGCCCTCAAGGGGGAGCTGGAAACACCATATATTTT.

The rearrangement uses TRBV6-5 and TRBJ2-7, with 7 bases matching TRBD1. The V segment lost 0 bases and the J segment 4 bases; nucleotides outside the gene matches: 3. Germline-derived CDR1 and CDR2 are MNHEY and SVGAGI. The CDR3 contains 14 residues. The CDR3 DNA reads TGTGCCAGCAGTTACTCGGGGACAGATTACGAGCAGTACTTC. Translated, it gives CASSYSGTDYEQYF.

The chain recombines TRBV7-2 with TRBJ1-1, with D hard to call. From germline, CDR1 is SGHTA and CDR2 FQGNSA. The length of the CDR3 is 11 residues. Trimming left V 2 bases short and J 12 bases short, with 10 bases between. The CDR3 DNA follows: TGTGCCAGCAGCTTACAGGCACGAACTTTCTTT. Amino acid sequence: CASSLQARTFF.

CDR3: CAWSDGGGYEQYF. CDR3 DNA sequence: TGTGCCTGGAGTGATGGGGGGGGCTACGAGCAGTACTTC. The V and J genes are TRBV30 and TRBJ2-7, with 7 positions matching TRBD2. The CDR3 consists of 13 residues. V was pared by 1 base and J by 3 bases, with 3 bases of the junction left unmatched. Germline V gene lookup returns CDR1 GTSNPN and CDR2 SVGIG (reference sequence).

This chain uses TRBV7-9 with TRBJ2-7; a possible D gene is TRBD2 (5 bases). Germline loops: CDR1 SEHNR, CDR2 FQNEAQ (reference sequence). Trimming removed 5 bases at V and 2 bases at J, with 16 bases between. The CDR3 extends over 15 amino acids. CDR3: CASSTRLTLPYEQYF. CDR3 coding DNA: TGTGCCAGCAGCACGCGACTAACCCTACCCTACGAGCAGTACTTC.

DNA for the CDR3: TGTGCCAGCAGCTCCCGCCGGGACACCGGAGCTAACTATGGCTACACCTTC. It codes for CASSSRRDTGANYGYTF. The chain employs TRBV5-4 and TRBJ1-2; tentative D call: TRBD1 (6 bases). V was pared by 3 bases and J by 0 bases, with 18 bases between. The germline CDR1 and CDR2 sequences are SGHNT and YYREEE (reference sequence). This CDR3 comprises 17 residues.

V usage is TRBV7-2 and J usage is TRBJ2-5; unclear D gene. The CDR3 totals 13 residues. CDR1 and CDR2 (germline): SGHTA, FQGNSA. V was pared by 4 bases and J by 5 bases, with 11 bases between. The CDR3 reads CASSSMTRETQYF. CDR3 DNA: TGTGCCAGCAGCTCGATGACACGGGAGACCCAGTACTTC.

The chain joins TRBV5-4 to TRBJ2-3; tentative D call: TRBD1 (6 bases). Germline V gives CDR1 SGHNT, CDR2 YYREEE (reference sequence). The CDR3 extends over 15 amino acids. The V and J ends lost 4 bases and 1 base respectively, with 13 bases between them. Here the CDR3 reads CASSMDSLGTDTQYF. The DNA of the CDR3 is TGTGCCAGCAGCATGGACAGCTTGGGCACAGATACGCAGTATTTT. Filled out from reference TRBV5-4 and TRBJ2-3, the complete variable domain reads ETGVTQSPTHLIKTRGQQVTLRCSSQSGHNTVSWYQQALGQGPQFIFQYYREEENGRGNFPPRFSGLQFPNYSSELNVNALELDDSALYLCASSMDSLGTDTQYFGPGTRLTVL.

The gene calls are TRBV19 and TRBJ2-7, with TRBD2 matching 12 bases. The CDR3 loop spans 13 amino acids. Per germline, CDR1 LNHDA and CDR2 SQIVND (reference sequence). The trim removed 9 bases at V and 4 bases at J, leaving 4 bases unmatched. CDR3 nucleotide sequence: TGTGCCAGCGGACTAGCGGGGCCGTACGAGCAGTACTTC. As protein: CASGLAGPYEQYF.

The chain carries TRBV2 and TRBJ1-2; D gene ambiguous. The germline V gene has CDR1 SNHLY and CDR2 FYNNEI. V was shortened by 4 bases and J by 3 bases, with 9 bases between the two germline ends. The CDR3 length is 13 residues. The CDR3 sequence is CASSVMADYGYTF. The CDR3 DNA is TGTGCCAGCAGTGTCATGGCCGACTATGGCTACACCTTC.

This chain joins TRBV18 and TRBJ2-4, with D perhaps matching TRBD2 (6 bases). V gave up 5 bases and J gave up 0 bases, with 14 bases separating them. This CDR3 contains 16 residues. Germline CDR1 reads KGHSH; CDR2 reads LQKENI. The CDR3 DNA sequence: TGTGCCAGCTCAGACACGCAGGGAGGAGCCAAAAACATTCAGTACTTC. Its translation is CASSDTQGGAKNIQYF.

The chain recombines TRBV6-1 with TRBJ2-7, with D tentatively TRBD2 (5 bases). The CDR3 sequence is 13 residues long. The ends were cut back, 4 bases at V and 3 bases at J, with 10 bases in the middle. The germline CDR1 and CDR2 sequences are MNHNS and SASEGT. In DNA, the CDR3 is TGTGCCAGCAGTGTTCGGGAAATCTACGAGCAGTACTTC. This translates into CASSVREIYEQYF.